Sequencing of this TCR beta chain was carried out in a study of shared clonotypes between healthy human individuals. Study-wide results and limits: Sampling used blood alone; tissue repertoires probably differ. Compared with clonotypes that all four donors shared, non-shared clonotypes had lower generation probabilities. Naive CD4 clonotype sharing across a handful of donors was around 5.5%.

The ends lost 4 bases at V and 2 bases at J; junction bases unmatched: 14. The CDR3 is 18 residues long. Germline lookup yields CDR1 LGHNA and CDR2 YNFKEQ. Only in-frame clones appear in the TCRdb table, and some are missing; sequencing was by immunoSEQ multiplex PCR. The sample lists about 2 million clones, around 96% occurring once. In the naive CD8 group, cells lacked CD45RO and were positively selected for CCR7, so terminally differentiated effector memory CD45RA+ cells were left out. A note on this clone: Its antigen remains unknown.

The sample was naive CD8+ T cells sorted from blood. The gene calls are TRBV4-2 and TRBJ2-5, with 9 bases identical to TRBD2. This clonotype was sampled from a man between 18 and 29 years old in good health. This chain's CDR3 is CASSPRLAGFDIQETQYF. The CDR3 DNA reads TGTGCCAGCAGCCCCCGGCTAGCGGGGTTTGACATTCAAGAGACCCAGTACTTC.